The rows below give T cell receptor beta chains drawn from one sample of a study of cytomegalovirus exposure and HLA in healthy donors. Profiling relied on immunoSEQ multiplex PCR, and the TCRdb table lists in-frame clones only, not all of them. The sample contains 130,000 to 150,000 clones, over 70% of which appear only once. Sequences were obtained from PBMCs. These receptors were collected from a male donor in good health and CMV-seronegative. Both conserved end residues are part of each CDR3.

V: TRBV18
J: TRBJ2-2
CDR3: CASSPLPHRGLITGELFF

V: TRBV5-1
J: TRBJ2-1
CDR3: CASSSDYRSYNEQFF

V: TRBV19
J: TRBJ1-1
CDR3: CASSPWGGTEAFF

V: TRBV19
J: TRBJ2-2
CDR3: CASSIVSGGVSNTGELFF

V: TRBV7-2
J: TRBJ2-5
CDR3: CASSLVHSYQETQYF

V: TRBV10-3
J: TRBJ2-7
CDR3: CAISDSPAYEQYF

V: TRBV29-1
J: TRBJ1-3
CDR3: CSVGQEKGNTIYF

V: TRBV9
J: TRBJ1-1
CDR3: CASSVGRGDTEAFF

V: TRBV5-1
J: TRBJ2-5
CDR3: CASSLNLETQYF

V: TRBV13
J: TRBJ2-2
CDR3: CASSLYARTSGRAAAGELFF

V: TRBV7-9
J: TRBJ2-7
CDR3: CASTTGTGLDEQYF

V: TRBV30
J: TRBJ2-1
CDR3: CAWMTGPNEQFF

V: TRBV9
J: TRBJ2-3
CDR3: CASSAFTDTQYF

V: TRBV19
J: TRBJ2-2
CDR3: CASSAGGNTGELFF

V: TRBV7-9
J: TRBJ2-1
CDR3: CASSRLAGGPNEQFF

V: TRBV7-2
J: TRBJ2-7
CDR3: CASSLSTGISYEQYF

V: TRBV30
J: TRBJ2-7
CDR3: CAWSQLRTEGQYF

V: TRBV6-5
J: TRBJ1-1
CDR3: CASSYLGQGGEAFF

V: TRBV30
J: TRBJ1-1
CDR3: CAWVPGGRGAFF

V: TRBV5-6
J: TRBJ2-1
CDR3: CASSFLSSSYNEQFF

V: TRBV25-1
J: TRBJ1-1
CDR3: CASSEQGAGGTEAFF

V: TRBV6-5
J: TRBJ1-5
CDR3: CASSSRGHQPQHF

V: TRBV5-6
J: TRBJ2-1
CDR3: CASLSDKSGLLYNEQFF

V: TRBV6-4
J: TRBJ1-2
CDR3: CASSDGLARGYTF

V: TRBV7-3
J: TRBJ2-7
CDR3: CASSLTGTGGSEQYF

V: TRBV25-1
J: TRBJ1-3
CDR3: CASRRSGGGNTIYF

V: TRBV7-2
J: TRBJ1-2
CDR3: CASSSRDRGDYGYTF

V: TRBV19
J: TRBJ1-1
CDR3: CASSPPTGGGTEAFF

V: TRBV4-1
J: TRBJ1-1
CDR3: CASSPPSANTEAFF

V: TRBV4-1
J: TRBJ1-4
CDR3: CASSQEADGATNEKLFF

V: TRBV5-4
J: TRBJ2-2
CDR3: CASSNHPGQGGNTGELFF

V: TRBV6-1
J: TRBJ1-2
CDR3: CASSDWTGGLNYGYTF

V: TRBV11-3
J: TRBJ2-2
CDR3: CASSDRVGGELFF

V: TRBV5-4
J: TRBJ2-6
CDR3: CASSSTGSSSGANVLTF

V: TRBV5-1
J: TRBJ1-1
CDR3: CASSKDRVDTEAFF

V: TRBV10-3
J: TRBJ2-7
CDR3: CAITPTGGAYEQYF

V: TRBV6-5
J: TRBJ2-5
CDR3: CASSRDYLKQETQYF

V: TRBV4-1
J: TRBJ1-5
CDR3: CASSQSPFRGVHQPQHF

V: TRBV19
J: TRBJ2-1
CDR3: CASSIGGPGGNEQFF

V: TRBV29-1
J: TRBJ2-5
CDR3: CSGSGGGETQYF

V: TRBV7-8
J: TRBJ2-7
CDR3: CASSFSGQRNYEQYF

V: TRBV15
J: TRBJ1-5
CDR3: CATSRESGNQPQHF

V: TRBV5-4
J: TRBJ2-3
CDR3: CASSLDDILTDTQYF

V: TRBV18
J: TRBJ2-5
CDR3: CASSPPGLGRQETQYF

V: TRBV10-1
J: TRBJ1-1
CDR3: CASKESALNTEAFF

V: TRBV9
J: TRBJ2-7
CDR3: CASSRRGGYEQYF

V: TRBV6-4
J: TRBJ2-3
CDR3: CASVIRGDTQYF

V: TRBV19
J: TRBJ2-5
CDR3: CATSDRDETQYF

V: TRBV25-1
J: TRBJ2-7
CDR3: CASISNPDEQYF

V: TRBV7-2
J: TRBJ2-3
CDR3: CASSLGGRTASDTQYF

V: TRBV2
J: TRBJ2-3
CDR3: CASSPTSGADTQYF

V: TRBV7-9
J: TRBJ2-1
CDR3: CASSTRLAAYNEQFF